This T cell receptor beta chain derives from a study of T cell clones after liver transplantation. Overall study context: Liver transplant recipients had immunosuppression withdrawal attempted within 2 years. A pre-transplant mixed lymphocyte reaction with TCRbeta sequencing defined graft-donor-reactive clones followed in post-transplant blood. Three of the eight recipients were HCV-positive; the rest had non-autoimmune, non-viral transplant indications.

The germline CDR1 and CDR2 sequences are ENHRY and SYGVKD. V lost 1 base and J lost 3, with 12 bases in between. This CDR3 is 15 amino acids long. Comments on this clone: Its specificity is unknown.

Study results and limitations: Small, mixed patient groups and varying post-transplant times limit these conclusions.

Sequencing was performed with immunoSEQ multiplex PCR; in TCRdb, only in-frame clones are kept and a portion is missing. The data contain 50,000 to 60,000 clones, 60% to 80% of them seen just once; the ten biggest clones take up roughly a tenth. The source is a human patient who received a liver transplant. The graft donor may be the source of some T cells. The chain joins TRBV10-3 to TRBJ1-1; D perhaps matches TRBD1 (6 bases). Sequences were derived from CD4+ T cells from blood, sampled at the 22-month timepoint. CDR3 sequence: CAISEYGGRDTEAFF. The CDR3 nucleotides read TGTGCCATCAGTGAGTATGGGGGCCGTGACACTGAAGCTTTCTTT.